What follows are 25 T cell receptor beta chains derived from one specimen sequenced in a study of blood T cell repertoires in COVID-19. Repertoires were generated with immunoSEQ multiplex PCR, while TCRdb's copy carries only in-frame clones and drops some. The sample includes 200,000 to 250,000 clones, around 83% of them seen just once. Sequencing was done on a sample of peripheral blood. The receptors here all came from a middle-aged man with acute or convalescent COVID-19.

This chain connects TRBV19 to TRBJ1-5; the match to TRBD1 covers 7 bases. With 6 bases clipped from V and 4 bases from J, the junction kept 9 bases outside the gene matches. The CDR3 contains 15 residues. Germline lookup yields CDR1 LNHDA and CDR2 SQIVND (reference sequence). The CDR3 sequence: CASRDDRAGNQPQHF. DNA of the CDR3: TGTGCCAGTAGAGACGACAGGGCGGGGAATCAGCCCCAGCATTTT.

This chain connects TRBV4-3 to TRBJ2-2, with D tentatively TRBD1 (6 bases). V lost 0 bases to trimming and J lost 6 bases, with 17 bases between them. CDR1 and CDR2 from the germline V gene are LGHNA and YSLEER. The CDR3 covers 17 residues. For the CDR3, the DNA is TGCGCCAGCAGCCAAGATCAGGCAGGGGAAATCCCCGGGGAGCTGTTTTTT. Its protein product is CASSQDQAGEIPGELFF.

This clone was observed a few times. This chain uses TRBV3-1 (or the pseudogene TRBV3-2) with TRBJ2-3; 12 positions agree with TRBD2. This CDR3 has 15 residues. Germline V gene lookup returns CDR1 LGHDT and CDR2 YNNKEL (reference sequence). The junction had 7 bases not matched to a gene; V was cut back by 6 bases and J by 6 bases. CDR3 DNA: TGTGCCAGCAGTACCCTAGCGGGGGGGCCCGATACGCAGTATTTT. Its translation: CASSTLAGGPDTQYF.

The chain recombines TRBV30 with TRBJ1-1; D call uncertain. The germline V gene has CDR1 GTSNPN and CDR2 SVGIG (reference sequence). The CDR3 has 11 amino acids. V was trimmed by 0 bases and J by 5 bases, leaving 4 bases between them. The CDR3 nucleotides are TGTGCCTGGAGTGTACAAACTGAAGCTTTCTTT. Its translation is CAWSVQTEAFF.

The rearrangement links TRBV18 to TRBJ2-1; TRBD1 matches at 9 bases. Germline V gene lookup returns CDR1 KGHSH and CDR2 LQKENI. The J segment lost 7 bases and the V segment lost 8 bases, leaving 9 bases of the junction unmatched. The CDR3 loop spans 14 amino acids. CDR3 residues: CASTRDREVNEQFF. CDR3 DNA: TGTGCCAGCACGCGGGACAGGGAGGTGAATGAGCAGTTCTTC. Based on the CDR3 plus reference TRBV18 and TRBJ2-1, the full variable domain is NAGVMQNPRHLVRRRGQEARLRCSPMKGHSHVYWYRQLPEEGLKFMVYLQKENIIDESGMPKERFSAEFPKEGPSILRIQQVVRGDSAAYFCASTRDREVNEQFFGPGTRLTVL.

V usage is TRBV5-4 and J usage is TRBJ1-4, with D hard to call. The CDR3 is 14 amino acids. V lost 4 bases to trimming and J lost 8 bases, with 15 bases between them. The germline V gene has CDR1 SGHNT and CDR2 YYREEE (reference sequence). The CDR3 region has the DNA TGTGCCAGCAGCCAGAGTCGGGTGGCGGAAAAACTGTTTTTT. This gives the protein CASSQSRVAEKLFF.

This chain uses TRBV7-9 with TRBJ1-1; D gene unclear. The CDR3 is 13 amino acids. CDR1 SEHNR and CDR2 FQNEAQ come from the germline V gene (reference sequence). Deletions cut 3 bases from V and 2 bases from J, with 7 bases between. CDR3 region: CASSFRGNTEAFF. CDR3 coding DNA: TGTGCCAGCAGCTTCCGGGGTAACACTGAAGCTTTCTTT.

This chain uses TRBV9 with TRBJ1-1; possible D gene TRBD1, 5 bases. Germline V lookup: CDR1 SGDLS, CDR2 YYNGEE. Trimming pared 2 bases from V and 1 base from J, leaving 6 bases between. CDR3 length: 13 amino acids. The CDR3 DNA reads as TGTGCCAGCAGCGTGGGGCCGAACACTGAAGCTTTCTTT. Amino acid sequence: CASSVGPNTEAFF.

V gene TRBV6-5 combines with J gene TRBJ1-2; maybe TRBD1 (5 bases). This CDR3 is built from 12 residues. The V gene lost 10 bases and the J gene lost 3 bases, with 12 bases spanning the gap. Germline values: CDR1 MNHEY, CDR2 SVGAGI. In DNA, the CDR3 is TGTGCCACCAGGGAGGGATACTATGGCTACACCTTC. Amino acid sequence: CATREGYYGYTF.

The chain uses TRBV21-1 and TRBJ2-2; TRBD2 is taken as the D call from the table, unchecked against the DNA. TRBV21-1 has pseudogene status. The CDR3 contains 14 residues. The CDR3 sequence: CAKWGVLDTGELFF. The CDR3 DNA reads TGTGCCAAATGGGGGGTTCTGGACACCGGGGAGCTGTTTTTT.

This clone was detected only once. The chain combines TRBV7-9 with TRBJ2-7, with TRBD2 matching 7 bases. The CDR3 extends over 11 amino acids. Germline V gene lookup returns CDR1 SEHNR and CDR2 FQNEAQ (reference sequence). CDR3 coding DNA: TGTGCGGGAGGGGAGGCCTACGAGCAGTACTTC. Residues: CAGGEAYEQYF.

The genes are TRBV15 and TRBJ1-3, with D unresolved. Germline lookup yields CDR1 LNHNV and CDR2 YYDKDF (reference sequence). The length of the CDR3 is 15 residues. V lost 5 bases and J 0 bases, leaving 11 bases between the germline ends. CDR3 region: CATSYTKSSGNTIYF. Written as DNA, the CDR3 is TGTGCCACCAGCTATACTAAGAGCTCTGGAAACACCATATATTTT.

J is TRBJ1-3 and V is TRBV28; D gene uncertain. Trimming took off 8 bases at V and 0 bases at J, with 11 bases between the two ends. Germline V lookup: CDR1 MDHEN, CDR2 SYDVKM. The CDR3 totals 14 residues. The CDR3 DNA sequence: TGTGCCAGCCTTGGGCCTTACTCTGGAAACACCATATATTTT. Its translation is CASLGPYSGNTIYF.

V usage is TRBV5-1 and J usage is TRBJ2-3, with 7 bases that match TRBD1. Germline assignment: CDR1 SGHRS and CDR2 YFSETQ. The V segment lost 0 bases and the J segment 1 base; nucleotides outside the gene matches: 2. This CDR3 comprises 15 residues. CDR3 sequence: CASSLEGGRTDTQYF. DNA for the CDR3: TGCGCCAGCAGCTTGGAAGGGGGCCGCACAGATACGCAGTATTTT.

On this clone itself: The sample contains more than one DNA sequence encoding this CDR3. V gene TRBV7-9 combines with J gene TRBJ2-2; 7 bases are shared with TRBD1. After removal of 1 base from V and 1 base from J, the junction contained 0 bases not matched to a gene. This CDR3 is 15 amino acids long. The germline V gene encodes CDR1 SEHNR and CDR2 FQNEAQ (reference sequence). CDR3 nucleotide sequence: TGTGCCAGCAGCTTAGGACAGGGGAACACCGGGGAGCTGTTTTTT. Residues: CASSLGQGNTGELFF.

CDR3 nucleotide sequence: TGTGCCAGCAGGGACCGGGACAGGGTCACTGAAGCTTTCTTT. This sequence encodes CASRDRDRVTEAFF. V usage is TRBV28 and J usage is TRBJ1-1; 9 nucleotides line up with TRBD1. Germline CDR1 is MDHEN and CDR2 is SYDVKM. The CDR3 length is 14 residues. Trimming took 6 bases from V and 4 from J; bases not matched to a gene: 6.

The chain carries TRBV27 and TRBJ1-4; D is uncertain. From germline, CDR1 is MNHEY and CDR2 SMNVEV (reference sequence). The CDR3 totals 15 residues. The ends were cut back, 4 bases at V and 0 bases at J, with 9 bases in the middle. This CDR3 reads CASSSGQATNEKLFF. The CDR3 DNA reads TGTGCCAGCAGTTCTGGGCAGGCAACTAATGAAAAACTGTTTTTT.

This clone has only one observation. This chain links TRBV7-2 with TRBJ2-1; no definite D call. The CDR3 is 17 amino acids. The germline V and J ends were trimmed by 5 bases and 3 bases, with 20 bases remaining between them. Germline V gives CDR1 SGHTA, CDR2 FQGNSA. The CDR3 coding sequence is TGTGCCAGCAGCCCGTCCCTGCTGGCGGCTTACTACAATGAGCAGTTCTTC. This encodes CASSPSLLAAYYNEQFF.

The chain carries TRBV6-5 and TRBJ2-3; TRBD2 aligns across 8 bases. CDR3 length: 16 residues. V lost 3 bases, J lost 3 bases, and 8 bases stayed unmatched. Germline V gene sequence: CDR1 MNHEY, CDR2 SVGAGI. CDR3 in amino acids: CASSYPAGEGTDTQYF. The CDR3 nucleotides read TGTGCCAGCAGTTATCCAGCGGGGGAAGGTACAGATACGCAGTATTTT.

The J gene is TRBJ1-3, the V gene TRBV4-3; perhaps TRBD1 as D (5 bases). Germline CDR1 and CDR2: LGHNA and YSLEER. V lost 3 bases and J lost 2, with 11 bases in between. The CDR3 consists of 15 residues. CDR3 amino acids: CASSHTSGPGNTIYF. The CDR3 DNA sequence: TGCGCCAGCAGCCACACGTCAGGGCCTGGAAACACCATATATTTT.

This CDR3 reads CASSLSSQLARELFF. Written as DNA, the CDR3 is TGTGCCAGCAGTTTATCTAGCCAGTTGGCTAGGGAGCTGTTTTTT. This chain uses TRBV28 with TRBJ2-2; maybe TRBD2 (5 bases). Germline V CDR1 and CDR2: MDHEN, SYDVKM. V was pared by 1 base and J by 9 bases, with 15 bases between. This CDR3 is 15 amino acids long.

The chain employs TRBV6-2 or TRBV6-3 and TRBJ1-5, with D unclear. Germline values: CDR1 MNHEY, CDR2 SVGEGT. This CDR3 comprises 14 residues. V lost 0 bases and J 7 bases, leaving 10 bases between the germline ends. The CDR3 region is CASSYSRVQQPQHF. In DNA form, the CDR3 reads TGTGCCAGCAGTTACTCGAGGGTTCAACAGCCCCAGCATTTT.

In its sample, this clone was seen once. J is TRBJ1-5 and V is TRBV3-1 (or the pseudogene TRBV3-2), with 7 bases identical to TRBD1. This CDR3 has 15 amino acids. After removal of 0 bases from V and 7 bases from J, the junction contained 6 bases not matched to a gene. The germline V gene encodes CDR1 LGHDT and CDR2 YNNKEL (reference sequence). The chain's CDR3 is CASSQDPGGGQPQHF. Written as DNA, the CDR3 is TGTGCCAGCAGCCAAGATCCAGGGGGTGGGCAGCCCCAGCATTTT.

V usage is TRBV7-8 and J usage is TRBJ1-5; D is unresolved. This CDR3 has 13 residues. The ends were cut back, 2 bases at V and 7 bases at J, with 9 bases in the middle. Germline CDR1 and CDR2: SGHVS and FQNEAQ. For the CDR3, the DNA is TGTGCCAGCAGCTTACCGGGTTGGCAGCCCCAGCATTTT. Its protein product is CASSLPGWQPQHF.

The chain combines TRBV5-8 with TRBJ1-5; D is undetermined. Germline CDR1 is SGHTS and CDR2 is YDEGEE. This CDR3 contains 15 residues. V was clipped by 0 bases and J by 2 bases, with 9 bases between them. The CDR3 reads CASSLGEEGNQPQHF. The CDR3 nucleotides are TGTGCCAGCAGCTTGGGCGAAGAAGGCAATCAGCCCCAGCATTTT.